The table lists the clone carrying this T cell receptor (beta chain) with many counts. The sample originates from a study of low-dose radiotherapy and immunotherapy resistance in tumors. Turning to the study itself: Treatment of Cohort 1 consisted of 0.5 Gy per fraction every 2 weeks, adding up to 6.5 Gy. Individuals in Cohort 2 had 1 Gy per fraction every two weeks, adding up to 13 Gy over 26 weeks. Cyclophosphamide was given intravenously at 200 mg/m2 every two weeks, and each dose came one day before radiation and immunotherapy.

Germline V gene lookup returns CDR1 LGHDT and CDR2 YNNKEL (reference sequence). The CDR3 totals 15 residues. The V gene lost 0 bases and the J gene lost 3 bases, with 11 bases spanning the gap. Time point denoted: after trial treatment. The treatment: LDRT plus nivolumab, ipilimumab, low-dose cyclophosphamide and aspirin (RACIN trial). The study gave donors nivolumab, ipilimumab, aspirin, low-dose cyclophosphamide and low-dose radiotherapy. First-strand cDNA relied on TRAV- and TRBV-specific primers spanning alpha and beta chains. The authors ran 20 PCR cycles to amplify TCRs with a constant-region primer and V-primer adapter. TCRdb re-called the reads through MiXCR, storing one row per CDR3 protein. Counted here are about 60,000 distinct CDR3 sequences, 20% to 25% occurring once; the ten biggest clones make up 6.5% to 7%.

This clonotype was sampled from a male donor with prostate cancer. Sequencing used PBMCs, obtained after low-dose radiotherapy plus immunotherapy. The gene calls are TRBV3-1 and TRBJ1-1; D unclear. In nucleotides, the CDR3 is TGTGCCAGCAGCCAAGATACGGGTTTAGACACTGAAGCTTTCTTT. Its translation is CASSQDTGLDTEAFF.